This is a list of T cell receptor beta chains from one sample in a study of Ad26.COV2.S vaccination and SARS-CoV-2 variants. Produced via immunoSEQ multiplex PCR; TCRdb's table is partial and in-frame only. The data contain approximately 360,000 clones, about 80% of them singletons. The material sequenced was peripheral blood, taken in a trial of Ad26.COV2.S vaccine versus placebo. These receptors were taken from a person aged 18-60 years who received the Ad26.COV2.S COVID-19 vaccine or a placebo. Each CDR3 is given with its conserved first and last residue. D genes are given only for firm matches. Part of the rows lack a size; the others show once, few, many or a class for expanded clones.

.	.	TRBV14	TRBJ1-1	TGTGCCAGCAGCCAAGGGGTCAACACTGAAGCTTTCTTT	CASSQGVNTEAFF
.	.	TRBV2	TRBJ1-2	TGTGCCAGCAGTACCAACCTCTTAAATGGCTACACCTTC	CASSTNLLNGYTF
.	TRBD2	TRBV4-2	TRBJ2-5	TGTGCCAGCAGCCCCCTCCCGGGAGGGGGAGGGCAAGAGACCCAGTACTTC	CASSPLPGGGGQETQYF
.	.	TRBV20-1	TRBJ2-3	TGCAGTGCTAGTCCTGCAGGAATGAGGACAGATACGCAGTATTTT	CSASPAGMRTDTQYF
.	TRBD1	TRBV5-1	TRBJ1-4	TGCGCCAGCAGCCCTGGACAGGGGGGACGAGAAAAACTGTTTTTT	CASSPGQGGREKLFF
.	TRBD2	TRBV27	TRBJ2-2	TGTGCCAGCAGTTTATTCTTGGCTAGCGGGATGACCGGGGAGCTGTTTTTT	CASSLFLASGMTGELFF
.	.	TRBV5-1	TRBJ1-1	TGCGCCAGCAGCTGGTCAGGGGCGGGGAACACTGAAGCTTTCTTT	CASSWSGAGNTEAFF
.	.	TRBV21-1	TRBJ1-5	TGTGCCAGCACGGGTACAAGGGTCAATCAGCCCCAGCATTTT	CASTGTRVNQPQHF
.	TRBD2	TRBV18	TRBJ2-1	TGTGCCAGCTCACCCCGGACTAGCGACTACAATGAGCAGTTCTTC	CASSPRTSDYNEQFF
.	.	TRBV4-1	TRBJ1-6	TGCGCCAGCAGCCCGGACAGAATGGTTAATTCACCCCTCCACTTT	CASSPDRMVNSPLHF
.	.	TRBV7-8	TRBJ1-3	TGTGCCAGCAGCTTACAGCACAGAAACACCATATATTTT	CASSLQHRNTIYF
.	TRBD1	TRBV5-1	TRBJ2-1	TGCGCCAGCAGCTTCAACAGGGGTTTAGGGGATGAGCAGTTCTTC	CASSFNRGLGDEQFF
.	.	TRBV28	TRBJ1-6	TGTGCCAGCAAAGGGGTGGGGGGGATCCTCCACTTT	CASKGVGGILHF
.	TRBD1	TRBV19	TRBJ1-1	TGTGCCAGTAGTCTTTCCCGGACAGGGAGGGACACTGAAGCTTTCTTT	CASSLSRTGRDTEAFF
.	.	TRBV4-2	TRBJ2-7	TGTGCCAGCAGCCTTAGTCCGGCCTACGAGCAGTACTTC	CASSLSPAYEQYF
.	TRBD1	TRBV15	TRBJ1-5	TGTGCCACCAGCAGAGAAAGAAACTCCGGGACAGGGGGAAGAAATCAGCCCCAGCATTTT	CATSRERNSGTGGRNQPQHF
.	.	TRBV4-3	TRBJ1-1	TGCGCCAGCAGCCCAGGACGGTTGAACACTGAAGCTTTCTTT	CASSPGRLNTEAFF
.	.	TRBV29-1	TRBJ2-2	TGCAGCGCCAATTGGAGTCGGGCGGACGTCAACACCGGGGAGCTGTTTTTT	CSANWSRADVNTGELFF
.	.	TRBV25-1	TRBJ2-7	TGTGCCAGCAACCTCCCCCCCCATAAAGAGCAGTACTTC	CASNLPPHKEQYF
.	.	TRBV4-1	TRBJ2-2	TGCGCCAGCAGCCAAGGGTCTGGGGGGATCGGGGAGCTGTTTTTT	CASSQGSGGIGELFF
once	TRBD1	TRBV10-3	TRBJ2-2	TGTGCCATCAGTGAGTCGACAGGACAGGACACCGGGGAGCTGTTTTTT	CAISESTGQDTGELFF
.	.	TRBV6-1	TRBJ2-7	TGTGCCAGCAGTGAAGCGCTTGGGCGCAGGGCCGAGCAGTACTTC	CASSEALGRRAEQYF
once	.	TRBV10-3	TRBJ2-3	TGTGCCATCAGTGAGAATACAGATACGCAGTATTTT	CAISENTDTQYF
once	TRBD2	TRBV6-5	TRBJ2-1	TGTGCCAGCATAGCGGGAGTTGCCCATGAGCAGTTCTTC	CASIAGVAHEQFF
.	.	TRBV7-9	TRBJ2-7	TGTGCCAGCAGCCCCCGGGACTTCCTCTGGCAGTACTTC	CASSPRDFLWQYF
.	.	TRBV20-1	TRBJ1-1	TGCAGTGCTAGAGGCAACACTGAAGCTTTCTTT	CSARGNTEAFF
.	.	TRBV18	TRBJ2-3	TGTGCCAGCTCACCACGTGGAGGGGGGCGCCCAGATACGCAGTATTTT	CASSPRGGGRPDTQYF
.	.	TRBV7-8	TRBJ2-1	TGTGCCAGCAGCTTACTCGCGGGCTCCTACAATGAGCAGTTCTTC	CASSLLAGSYNEQFF
.	.	TRBV9	TRBJ2-5	TGTGCCAGCAGCGAATCCGGGACTCAGGAGACCCAGTACTTC	CASSESGTQETQYF
.	.	TRBV18	TRBJ2-2	TGTGCCAGCTCACCACCAATGACCGGGGAGCTGTTTTTT	CASSPPMTGELFF
.	.	TRBV18	TRBJ1-5	TGTGCCAGCTCACCGGTCTCTGGACAGCCCCAGCATTTT	CASSPVSGQPQHF
.	.	TRBV10-1	TRBJ2-5	TGCGCCAGCAGTGATCACGTGGTGAGTGAGGAGACCCAGTACTTC	CASSDHVVSEETQYF
.	TRBD2	TRBV9	TRBJ2-7	TGTGCCAGCAGCATACTATCAGCGGGACCAACCTACGAGCAGTACTTC	CASSILSAGPTYEQYF
.	.	TRBV4-3	TRBJ2-5	TGCGCCAGCAGCCCGGCCCGGGGACTGGAGACCCAGTACTTC	CASSPARGLETQYF
.	.	TRBV24-1	TRBJ2-7	TGTGCCACCAGTGACCCTAGGGGTCGGCAGTACTTC	CATSDPRGRQYF
few	.	TRBV19	TRBJ1-3	TGTGCCAGTAGTCTTTCTTGGGGCTCTGGAAACACCATATATTTT	CASSLSWGSGNTIYF
.	TRBD1	TRBV7-9	TRBJ1-5	TGTGCCAGCAGCTGGACAGGGGACGGCAATCAGCCCCAGCATTTT	CASSWTGDGNQPQHF
.	.	TRBV10-3	TRBJ2-3	TGTGCCATCAGTGGCCTCGGGCACACAGATACGCAGTATTTT	CAISGLGHTDTQYF
.	.	TRBV11-2	TRBJ2-3	TGTGCCAGCAGCCCCGTTTATACGCAGTATTTT	CASSPVYTQYF
.	TRBD1	TRBV9	TRBJ2-3	TGTGCCAGCAGCGCATGGACAGGGGTCCGCACAGATACGCAGTATTTT	CASSAWTGVRTDTQYF
once	TRBD1	TRBV10-2	TRBJ1-1	TGCGCCAGTAGGGCACAGGGGGGGACTGAAGCTTTCTTT	CASRAQGGTEAFF
.	TRBD1	TRBV6-2/TRBV6-3	TRBJ1-5	TGTGCCAGCAGTACCCGGGACAGGGATCAGCCCCAGCATTTT	CASSTRDRDQPQHF
.	TRBD1	TRBV2	TRBJ2-2	TGTGCCAGCAGGATAAATCCCGGGACAGGGAACACCGGGGAGCTGTTTTTT	CASRINPGTGNTGELFF
.	TRBD1	TRBV7-9	TRBJ1-6	TGTGCCAGCAGCCCTACCCCTCAGGGGGCGGGAACACCCCTCCACTTT	CASSPTPQGAGTPLHF
few	.	TRBV7-2	TRBJ2-5	TGTGCCAGCAGCTTAGCCAGTGCCGAGACCCAGTACTTC	CASSLASAETQYF
few	TRBD1	TRBV19	TRBJ2-2	TGTGCCAGTAGTAAGGGACAGGAGAAAGCCGGGGAGCTGTTTTTT	CASSKGQEKAGELFF
.	.	TRBV5-4	TRBJ1-1	TGTGCCAGCAGCTCCTCAGGGAGAGGGAACACTGAAGCTTTCTTT	CASSSSGRGNTEAFF